This is a list of T cell receptor beta chains from one sample in a study of T cell responses to AZD1222 COVID-19 vaccine. The repertoire was sequenced with immunoSEQ multiplex PCR; TCRdb's copy has only in-frame clones and lacks some. The data show some 150,000 clones, around 87% seen once. The specimen was peripheral blood, collected 28 days after the second AZD1222 dose. These receptors were taken from an adult who received the AZD1222 COVID-19 vaccine. CDR3s include the opening cysteine and the closing phenylalanine or tryptophan. D genes are given only for firm matches. Clone size is given for some rows only: seen once, a few or many times, or a class if the clone is expanded.

>TRBJ1-1|.|once|TRBV12-3/TRBV12-4
CASSLSGFTEAFF
TGTGCCAGCAGTTTAAGTGGGTTCACTGAAGCTTTCTTT
>TRBJ2-2|.|once|TRBV5-5
CASSLAGVMTGELFF
TGTGCCAGCAGCTTGGCGGGGGTTATGACCGGGGAGCTGTTTTTT
>TRBJ2-1|.|.|TRBV3-1/TRBV3-2
CASSQDIGDSGQFF
TGTGCCAGCAGCCAAGATATAGGAGACAGCGGGCAGTTCTTC
>TRBJ1-2|TRBD1|.|TRBV30
CAWSALGTGIFGYTF
TGTGCCTGGAGTGCCCTCGGGACAGGGATTTTTGGCTACACCTTC
>TRBJ2-2|TRBD1|.|TRBV19
CASKDRGLTNTGELFF
TGTGCCAGTAAGGACAGGGGCCTCACGAACACCGGGGAGCTGTTTTTT
>TRBJ2-5|.|once|TRBV7-9
CASSSEGGTQYF
TGTGCCAGCAGCTCCGAAGGAGGGACCCAGTACTTC
>TRBJ2-7|.|.|TRBV18
CASSSGTLAYEQYF
TGTGCCAGCTCATCCGGGACCCTTGCCTACGAGCAGTACTTC
>TRBJ1-5|TRBD1|.|TRBV19
CASSSTGGQNQPQHF
TGTGCCAGTAGTTCGACAGGGGGCCAGAATCAGCCCCAGCATTTT
>TRBJ2-1|.|.|TRBV7-2
CASSYSYNEQFF
TGTGCCAGCAGCTACAGCTACAATGAGCAGTTCTTC
>TRBJ2-2|TRBD1|.|TRBV19
CASSTRQGSNTGELFF
TGTGCCAGTAGTACCCGACAGGGGTCGAACACCGGGGAGCTGTTTTTT
>TRBJ1-2|TRBD1|.|TRBV7-9
CASSLRQGHGYTF
TGTGCCAGCAGCTTAAGACAGGGTCACGGCTACACCTTC
>TRBJ1-5|.|.|TRBV21-1
CASRELGQPQHF
TGTGCCAGCAGGGAGTTGGGTCAGCCCCAGCATTTT
>TRBJ1-5|TRBD1|.|TRBV18
CASSPSQGSRNQPQHF
TGTGCCAGCTCACCTTCACAGGGGAGCCGAAATCAGCCCCAGCATTTT
>TRBJ2-7|.|.|TRBV18
CASSPGTQAYEQYF
TGTGCCAGCTCACCCGGGACGCAGGCCTACGAGCAGTACTTC
>TRBJ2-3|.|.|TRBV29-1
CSVEGGAGTDTQYF
TGCAGCGTTGAGGGGGGGGCCGGGACAGATACGCAGTATTTT